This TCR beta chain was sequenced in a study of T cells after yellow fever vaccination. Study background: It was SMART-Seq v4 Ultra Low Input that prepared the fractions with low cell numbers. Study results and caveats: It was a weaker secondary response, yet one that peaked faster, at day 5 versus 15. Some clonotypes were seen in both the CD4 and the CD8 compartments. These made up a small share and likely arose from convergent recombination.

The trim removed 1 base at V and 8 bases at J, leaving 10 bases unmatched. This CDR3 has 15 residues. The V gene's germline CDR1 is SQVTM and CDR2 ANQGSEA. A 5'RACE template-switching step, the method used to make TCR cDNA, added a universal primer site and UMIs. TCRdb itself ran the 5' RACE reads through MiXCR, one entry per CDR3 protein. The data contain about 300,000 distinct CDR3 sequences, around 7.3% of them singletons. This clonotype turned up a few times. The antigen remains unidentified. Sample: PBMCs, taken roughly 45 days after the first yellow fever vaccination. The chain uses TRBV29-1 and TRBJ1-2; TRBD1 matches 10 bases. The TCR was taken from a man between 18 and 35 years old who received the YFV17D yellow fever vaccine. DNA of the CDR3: TGCAGCGTTGAAGCACAAGGGACAGGGGATCAGGGCTACACCTTC. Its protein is CSVEAQGTGDQGYTF.